These 4 T cell receptor beta chains originate from one sample sequenced in a study of lymphopenia after photon versus proton radiotherapy. Using immunoSEQ multiplex PCR, the repertoire was profiled, and TCRdb retains in-frame clones only, with some absent. The top ten hold less than 35% of the sample, which has tens of thousands of clones, around four fifths seen once. Sequenced material: peripheral blood, taken from a patient treated with photon-based radiotherapy. The receptors come from a man aged 45 to 65 with gastric cancer.

The chain uses TRBV27 and TRBJ2-7; TRBD1 aligns across 8 bases. CDR3 size: 14 residues. Germline CDR1 is MNHEY and CDR2 is SMNVEV (reference sequence). The V segment lost 5 bases and the J segment 0 bases; nucleotides outside the gene matches: 3. The CDR3 is CASSPDRGSYEQYF. The CDR3 bases are TGTGCCAGCAGTCCCGACAGGGGCTCCTACGAGCAGTACTTC.

Comments on this clone: At one end, the junction sequence differs from germline, possibly due to a read error. This chain uses TRBV6-1 with TRBJ2-5; 10 bases line up with TRBD2. Germline V gene lookup returns CDR1 MNHNS and CDR2 SASEGT. The CDR3 extends over 16 amino acids. The CDR3 is CASREGLAAIRETQYF. CDR3 coding DNA: TGTGCCAGCAGAGAAGGACTAGCGGCTATCCGAGAGACCCAGTACTTC.

This clone came up once. The chain is built from TRBV18 and TRBJ2-2; D is ambiguous. Germline CDR1 reads KGHSH; CDR2 reads LQKENI. This CDR3 has 13 amino acids. V was cut by 6 bases and J by 4 bases, with 9 bases left in between. The CDR3 here is CASSLAFTGELFF. The CDR3 nucleotides are TGTGCCAGCTCGCTCGCTTTCACCGGGGAGCTGTTTTTT.

The chain has TRBV5-4 and TRBJ2-1; 8 nucleotides line up with TRBD2. Germline V lookup: CDR1 SGHNT, CDR2 YYREEE (reference sequence). The ends lost 4 bases at V and 5 bases at J; junction bases unmatched: 8. The CDR3 has 15 residues. The CDR3 region is CASSIGREGNNEQFF. The CDR3 region has the DNA TGTGCCAGCAGCATCGGACGGGAGGGAAACAATGAGCAGTTCTTC.